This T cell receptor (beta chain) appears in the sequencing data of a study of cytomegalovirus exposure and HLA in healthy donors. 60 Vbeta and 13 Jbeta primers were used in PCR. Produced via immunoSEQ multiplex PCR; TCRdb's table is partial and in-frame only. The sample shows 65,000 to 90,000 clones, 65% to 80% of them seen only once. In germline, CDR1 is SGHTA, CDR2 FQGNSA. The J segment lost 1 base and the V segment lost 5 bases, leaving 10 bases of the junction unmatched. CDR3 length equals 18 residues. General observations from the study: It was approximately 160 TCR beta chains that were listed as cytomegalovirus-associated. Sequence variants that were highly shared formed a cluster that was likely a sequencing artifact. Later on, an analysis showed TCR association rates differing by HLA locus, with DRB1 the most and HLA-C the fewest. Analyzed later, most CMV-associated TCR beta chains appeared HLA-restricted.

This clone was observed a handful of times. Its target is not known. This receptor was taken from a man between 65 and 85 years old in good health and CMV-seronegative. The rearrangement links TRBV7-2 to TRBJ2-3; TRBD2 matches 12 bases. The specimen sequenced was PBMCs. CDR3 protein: CASSPYASGGAGTDTQYF. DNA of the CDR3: TGTGCCAGCAGCCCATACGCTAGCGGGGGGGCGGGCACAGATACGCAGTATTTT.